Listed below are T cell receptor beta chains from one sample, sequenced in a study of naive and memory T cell subsets. TCRdb analysed the UMI-ligation and nested PCR reads with MiXCR anew, one entry per CDR3 protein. The sample contains 25,000 to 40,000 distinct CDR3 sequences, about a fifth of which appear only once. Sequenced input: effector memory CD4+ T cells from blood. These receptors all come from a human donor in good health. CDR3s include the opening cysteine and the closing phenylalanine or tryptophan. A D gene is named only where the DNA matches it firmly. Clone size is shown for a subset of rows, as once, few, many or a class of expanded clone.

D gene	V gene	clone size	J gene	CDR3 protein	CDR3 DNA
-	TRBV3-1	few	TRBJ1-2	CASSQSLLGNGYTF	TGTGCCAGCAGCCAATCTCTTTTAGGAAATGGCTACACCTTC
-	TRBV5-4	few	TRBJ2-7	CASSPSHRTSYEQYF	TGTGCCAGCAGCCCGTCCCACAGGACCTCCTACGAGCAGTACTTC
-	TRBV28	few	TRBJ2-4	CASSLGVTKNIQYF	TGTGCCAGCAGTTTAGGGGTGACTAAAAACATTCAGTACTTC
TRBD1	TRBV5-8	-	TRBJ1-5	CASSYRRQGYSNQPQHF	TGTGCCAGCAGCTACCGACGACAGGGTTATAGCAATCAGCCCCAGCATTTT
-	TRBV19	-	TRBJ2-7	CASSIYLRDSLYEQYF	TGTGCCAGTAGTATTTACCTAAGGGACTCCCTCTACGAGCAGTACTTC
-	TRBV7-6	-	TRBJ2-1	CASSLVGTGTRLYNEQFF	TGTGCCAGCAGCTTAGTCGGGACCGGGACTCGACTTTACAATGAGCAGTTCTTC
-	TRBV27	many	TRBJ1-5	CASSRDSGRPQHF	TGTGCCAGCAGCAGGGACTCCGGCCGGCCCCAGCATTTT
-	TRBV20-1	few	TRBJ2-5	CSAVRGAEETQYF	TGCAGTGCCGTTCGGGGGGCTGAGGAGACCCAGTACTTC
TRBD1	TRBV20-1	few	TRBJ2-7	CSALSPTGTGSGEQYF	TGCAGTGCTTTGAGCCCGACCGGGACAGGGTCGGGCGAGCAGTACTTC
TRBD1	TRBV7-2	-	TRBJ2-3	CASRAGTGGSTDTQYF	TGTGCCAGCAGGGCAGGGACAGGGGGGAGCACAGATACGCAGTATTTT
-	TRBV3-1	-	TRBJ2-1	CASSQVPPQRALPGNEQFF	TGTGCCAGCAGCCAAGTTCCCCCTCAGCGGGCACTACCGGGGAATGAGCAGTTCTTC
TRBD1	TRBV2	few	TRBJ2-5	CASSEVDRVYF	TGTGCCAGCAGTGAAGTGGACAGGGTTTACTTC
TRBD2	TRBV28	few	TRBJ2-1	CATRPGGGSYNEQFF	TGTGCCACACGACCGGGGGGGGGCTCCTACAATGAGCAGTTCTTC
TRBD1	TRBV7-9	-	TRBJ2-5	CASSWGQTLQETQYF	TGTGCCAGCAGCTGGGGACAGACCCTCCAAGAGACCCAGTACTTC
-	TRBV7-6	few	TRBJ2-5	CASSIGNQETQYF	TGTGCCAGCAGCATAGGGAACCAAGAGACCCAGTACTTC